A selection of T cell receptor beta chains follows, all from one sample in a study of T-cell memory formation after mild COVID-19. TCRdb fed the 5' RACE reads into MiXCR, producing one record per CDR3 protein. There are about 560,000 distinct CDR3 sequences in the sample; about 20% occur only once, and 8.4% lies in the top ten. Sequenced material: PBMCs or a T cell subset sorted from them (not recorded which). All receptors derive from an adult woman who had mild COVID-19 (a few samples of this study predate the infection). Cell type and time point are not known. Each CDR3 is given with its conserved first and last residue. The D gene is left open where the match is weak. Not every row has a clone size; where given, it reads once, few, many or a size class.

J,D,V,length,size,DNA,CDR3
TRBJ2-1,TRBD2,TRBV20-1,14,.,TGCAGTGCAAAGACGGGCGGGAGGGACAATGAGCAGTTCTTC,CSAKTGGRDNEQFF
TRBJ2-5,.,TRBV5-1,16,few,TGCGCCAGCAGCTTGGATGGCCTCGGGGGCCAAGAGACCCAGTACTTC,CASSLDGLGGQETQYF
TRBJ1-3,TRBD1,TRBV2,16,few,TGTGCCACCTCAAGAGGACCGGGACAGACTGGAAACACCATATATTTT,CATSRGPGQTGNTIYF
TRBJ1-4,.,TRBV20-1,12,few,TGCAGTGGGGTGGGGAGTGAGGAAAAACTGTTTTTT,CSGVGSEEKLFF
TRBJ2-7,.,TRBV4-1,13,.,TGCGCCAGCAGCGACAGGACCAGCTACGAGCAGTACTTC,CASSDRTSYEQYF
TRBJ1-2,TRBD1,TRBV5-4,14,.,TGTGCCAGCAGCGCGGACAGGGTATTGGGAGGCTACACCTTC,CASSADRVLGGYTF
TRBJ2-7,TRBD1,TRBV7-6,14,once,TGTGCCAGCAGCGACCGGGACAGGGTCTACGAGCAGTACTTC,CASSDRDRVYEQYF
TRBJ2-2,.,TRBV24-1,15,few,TGTGCCACCAGCTCCTACAGGGCGAACACCGGGGAGCTGTTTTTT,CATSSYRANTGELFF
TRBJ1-5,.,TRBV20-1,12,.,TGCAGTGCAAACAGGGTCTATCAGCCCCAGCATTTT,CSANRVYQPQHF
TRBJ2-6,.,TRBV19,18,.,TGTGCCAGTAGCCCTTTGAAAGGACTTAACTCTGGGGCCAACGTCCTGACTTTC,CASSPLKGLNSGANVLTF
TRBJ1-5,.,TRBV7-8,16,.,TGTGCCAGCAGCCCGAGCGAGGGGGTAAGCAATCAGCCCCAGCATTTT,CASSPSEGVSNQPQHF
TRBJ1-5,.,TRBV12-3/TRBV12-4,15,.,TGTGCCAGCAGTGCTGGATCTCTGGGGGATCAGCCCCAGCATTTT,CASSAGSLGDQPQHF
TRBJ2-4,.,TRBV7-9,14,few,TGTGCCAGCAGCCTCCAGGAGGCGGAAAACATTCAGTACTTC,CASSLQEAENIQYF
TRBJ2-7,.,TRBV12-5,15,.,TGTGCTAGTGGCACCCCTTTCTTAGGTTCGGATACGCAGTACTTC,CASGTPFLGSDTQYF
TRBJ1-5,.,TRBV27,14,.,TGTGCCAGCAGTTCCGGGTTTAGCAATCAGCCCCAGCATTTT,CASSSGFSNQPQHF
TRBJ2-2,TRBD2,TRBV7-6,18,.,TGTGCCAGCAGCTTCCATCTAGCGGGAGGAGTTGACACCGGGGAGCTGTTTTTT,CASSFHLAGGVDTGELFF
TRBJ2-7,.,TRBV11-2,13,few,TGTGCCAGCAGCCCATTCCACAGGGACGAGCAGTACTTC,CASSPFHRDEQYF
TRBJ2-1,TRBD1,TRBV24-1,15,.,TGTGCCACCAGTGACCCCGGGACAGCCTACAATGAGCAGTTCTTC,CATSDPGTAYNEQFF
TRBJ2-7,.,TRBV5-1,12,.,TGCGCCAGCAGCCGAGACTTGGTCGAGCAGTACTTC,CASSRDLVEQYF
TRBJ1-1,TRBD1,TRBV7-9,17,.,TGTGCCAGCAGCTTAGCAGGGACAGGGGGCCGCCGAACTGAAGCTTTCTTT,CASSLAGTGGRRTEAFF
TRBJ2-7,TRBD1,TRBV6-5,15,few,TGTGCCAGCAGTTACCACGGGACAGCGACCTACGAGCAGTACTTC,CASSYHGTATYEQYF
TRBJ2-2,.,TRBV28,11,few,TGTGCCAGCAGGCGATACACAGAGCTGTTTTTT,CASRRYTELFF
TRBJ2-7,TRBD2,TRBV20-1,17,.,TGCAGTGCCAGTGGACTAGCGGGAGTAAGGAGCTCCTACGAGCAGTACTTC,CSASGLAGVRSSYEQYF
TRBJ2-7,.,TRBV27,14,.,TGTGCCAGCAGTTTAAGAGGGTGGGGCTACGAGCAGTACTTC,CASSLRGWGYEQYF
TRBJ1-1,.,TRBV7-2,12,few,TGTGCCAGCAGCTTAGCCGGGATTGTGGCTTTCTTT,CASSLAGIVAFF
TRBJ2-3,.,TRBV6-5,16,.,TGTGCCAGCAGTTTATCGGGACATAGTACCACAGATACGCAGTATTTT,CASSLSGHSTTDTQYF
TRBJ1-5,.,TRBV7-2,16,.,TGTGCCAGCAGCTTAGAGGCTACTCCTAGCAATCAGCCCCAGCATTTT,CASSLEATPSNQPQHF
TRBJ1-1,.,TRBV5-1,13,many,TGCGCCAGCAGCTCGACAGCGAACACTGAAGCTTTCTTT,CASSSTANTEAFF
TRBJ1-2,.,TRBV25-1,13,.,TGTGCCAGCAGTGAATTTAGTGGGTTCGGCTACACCTTC,CASSEFSGFGYTF
TRBJ2-7,TRBD2,TRBV9,15,few,TGTGCCAGCAGCGTAGGGGCGGGAGCAGGGTACGAGCAGTACTTC,CASSVGAGAGYEQYF
TRBJ2-1,TRBD1,TRBV24-1,15,.,TGTGCCACCAGTCCCCAGGGACAGGGTATCCATGAGCAGTTCTTC,CATSPQGQGIHEQFF
TRBJ1-2,.,TRBV12-3/TRBV12-4,13,.,TGTGCCAGCAGTTTCGGGGGCCACTATGGCTACACCTTC,CASSFGGHYGYTF
TRBJ2-7,.,TRBV9,14,.,TGTGCCAGCAGCGCCGGGGCGATAGGGAACGAGCAGTACTTC,CASSAGAIGNEQYF
TRBJ2-7,.,TRBV7-2,14,.,TGTGCCAGCAGCCGCTACAGGGAATCCTACGAGCAGTACTTC,CASSRYRESYEQYF
TRBJ2-1,TRBD2,TRBV7-8,15,.,TGTGCCAGCAGCGCCGTTAGCGGGAGACTAAATGAGCAGTTCTTC,CASSAVSGRLNEQFF
TRBJ2-2,.,TRBV5-1,14,.,TGCGCCAGCAGCTCCTTCGGACAAACCGGGGAGCTGTTTTTT,CASSSFGQTGELFF
TRBJ1-2,.,TRBV18,13,few,TGTGCCAGCTCACCACTAAGGGGAAGTGGCTACACCTTC,CASSPLRGSGYTF
TRBJ2-3,.,TRBV12-3/TRBV12-4,16,few,TGTGCCAGCAGTTTTAGCCCGGGACTGAGCACAGATACGCAGTATTTT,CASSFSPGLSTDTQYF
TRBJ2-1,.,TRBV29-1,15,few,TGCAGCGTACAGGGTTCCCGTCCTTCCTACAATGAGCAGTTCTTC,CSVQGSRPSYNEQFF
TRBJ2-1,.,TRBV12-5,16,few,TGTGCTAGTGGTTTGGGGGACGGGATCTCCTACAATGAGCAGTTCTTC,CASGLGDGISYNEQFF
TRBJ2-5,TRBD2,TRBV6-2/TRBV6-3,14,few,TGTGCCAGCAGTTACGGTGGGGCTAGCGGGACCCAGTACTTC,CASSYGGASGTQYF
TRBJ2-7,.,TRBV14,12,few,TGTGCCAGCAGCCACTTGGGGGAGAAGGGGTACTTC,CASSHLGEKGYF
TRBJ1-1,.,TRBV6-1,14,.,TGTGCCAGCGAACGCACGGCGTTGAGGACTGAAGCTTTCTTT,CASERTALRTEAFF
TRBJ2-7,TRBD1,TRBV6-4,15,.,TGTGCCAGCAGGAAGACAGGGCTCCCCTCCTACGAGCAGTACTTC,CASRKTGLPSYEQYF
TRBJ1-6,.,TRBV7-9,13,.,TGTGCCAGCAGCCCCTTTGTGAATTCACCCCTCCACTTT,CASSPFVNSPLHF
TRBJ2-5,TRBD2,TRBV7-2,14,.,TGTGCCAGCAGCCGCGGGGGGGCCGGGGAGACCCAGTACTTC,CASSRGGAGETQYF
TRBJ2-3,.,TRBV6-5,18,.,TGTGCCAGCAGTTACTCGGGACGGGGACCGAAGATCACAGATACGCAGTATTTT,CASSYSGRGPKITDTQYF
TRBJ2-1,.,TRBV20-1,16,.,TGCAGTGTCGGAAGGGGGGTCCACGGTTTGGGCAATGAGCAGTTCTTC,CSVGRGVHGLGNEQFF
TRBJ1-1,.,TRBV9,15,.,TGTGCCAGCAGCGTTGTAGAAGGAATGAACACTGAAGCTTTCTTT,CASSVVEGMNTEAFF
TRBJ2-7,.,TRBV20-1,12,.,TGCAGTGCTAGAGGTGGGGCGGACGAGCAGTACTTC,CSARGGADEQYF